This T cell receptor beta chain was identified during a study of cytomegalovirus exposure and HLA in healthy donors (dated by TCRdb to 2017 to 2019). The study in broad terms: According to an earlier analysis of several hundred of the donors, 150 million to 200 million T cells yielded roughly 110 million unique TCR beta sequences and about 300 Gb of sequence data. All discovery cohort repertoires had been generated on a single sequencing platform. Typing coverage differed by locus: A, B, C, DRB1 and DQB1 were typed in roughly 629-630 donors, DQA1 in approximately 520, DPA1 in some 610, and DPB1 in roughly 450. Genome-wide SNP genotypes for about 60% of the roughly 670 donors were used in a later genetic analysis, which treated that subset as a discovery cohort. On average, around 240,000 unique TCR beta nucleotide sequences were sequenced per donor among a few hundred genotyped donors of the cohort, with roughly 19% of those sequences being non-productive. Of the 398 genotyped donors, approximately 83% fell in the genetic ancestry cluster associated with self-reported Caucasian donors. The aim of the study was to test whether cataloging public T cell receptors could identify signatures of past pathogen exposure. The study profiled the T cell repertoires of some 610 subjects by immunosequencing and related them to cytomegalovirus serostatus. To predict cytomegalovirus infection status, the study combined high-throughput TCR immunosequencing, statistical association of individual TCRs with disease status, and machine learning. In an earlier analysis of 500 to 650 of the donors, high-throughput TCR beta sequencing was used to judge whether each TCR beta V gene segment behaved as functional or pseudogenic. Rather than using new phenotypic data, the later analysis identified candidate immune exposures from TCR beta sequences and from how often those sequences occurred across donors. To study patterns of TCR occurrence, a later analysis re-analyzed previously published TCR beta repertoires from 650 to 750 donors and added high-resolution HLA genotyping. HLA typing covered class I and class II loci at four-digit resolution. Besides the first cohort of around 670 subjects, a separate validation cohort made up of 120 different subjects was used. Donor age, sex, ethnicity and CMV serostatus were collected together with the repertoire data. An early release covering over 500 HLA-typed donors comprised roughly 300 gigabases of sequencing data and roughly 86 million unique TCR sequences. Four to six DR-DQ haplotypes were handled as single units for association and clustering, since linkage in the cohort was strong. Overall study results and their limits: Because counts were too low, about 18 rarely observed V segments, including chromosome 9 orphons, were excluded from the earlier analysis of under 650 of the donors. In vitro tests confirmed that a few of the cytomegalovirus-associated TCR beta chains recognize cytomegalovirus antigens. Most CMV-associated TCR beta chains appeared to be HLA-restricted in a later analysis, and the HLA associations seemed to be driven largely by CMV exposure. Roughly uniform sequencing depth across donors was assumed in presence/absence analyses, although this assumption may not hold. In a later genetic analysis, fewer N-insertions in productive TCRs were reported among donors in an Asian-associated ancestry cluster than the approximately 710-donor mean. In a later analysis, several top co-occurrence clusters were reported to appear linked to parvovirus B19, influenza, CMV and Epstein-Barr virus. Linkage disequilibrium might explain the correlated functional status among segregating V segments, but an unknown experimental factor could not be excluded. In an earlier analysis of 500 to 650 of the donors, most TCR beta V segments appeared in productive rearrangements about 90% or about 30% of the time, broadly matching IMGT annotations. A further reported finding was that TCR beta sequences accurately predicted the HLA-A and HLA-B alleles for most subjects in the first cohort. Some IMGT-functional V segments, including TRBV6-2 and TRBV6-3, could not be distinguished by the 87-base-pair reads and were therefore excluded. At a false discovery rate of 0.05, a later analysis linked some 18,000 TCR beta sequences to specific HLA alleles. Because some donors lacked HLA typing at each locus, the association tests relied only on the typed subset. When HLA alleles, especially DR and DQ, strongly co-occurred, attributing TCR associations to individual alleles was difficult. The classifier was reported to diagnose cytomegalovirus status with high specificity and sensitivity in both the original cohort and the validation cohort. Immune exposure information for the cohort was limited to CMV serostatus. The study listed 150 to 200 TCR beta chains as associated with cytomegalovirus. A later analysis found that TCR association rates varied across HLA loci, with DRB1 alleles showing the most associated TCRs and HLA-C alleles the fewest. The cohort was sequenced for TCR beta chains only, and without alpha or paired-chain data the features that could be detected were limited. According to the authors, the approach could potentially be generalized to other disease states and immunological phenotypes. Across donors, most TCR sequences were observed very rarely, whereas some public TCRs were present in many individuals. A later analysis found that HLA-associated TCR beta chains were more clonally expanded and had lower generation probabilities than equally common non-associated chains. A group of highly shared sequence variants was considered likely to be a technical artifact of the sequencing pipeline. A later genetic analysis associated a missense DCLRE1C variant with V-gene and J-gene trimming of TCR beta chains, and an independent cohort replicated the association.

The library was generated by the immunoSEQ multiplex PCR assay. For the multiplex PCR, a mixture combining 60 forward primers for TCR Vbeta segments and 13 reverse primers for TCR Jbeta segments was used. Amplification of the CDR3 region of rearranged TCR beta genes was performed with a multiplex PCR assay on genomic DNA. Amplified TCR beta libraries were sequenced as 87-base-pair reads on the Illumina HiSeq System. The source study handled its data this way. A later analysis tallied tens of millions of unique TCR beta chains across the 666 repertoires, and roughly 11 million of those chains were shared by two or more donors. To remove PCR and sequencing errors, raw reads were error-corrected and collapsed into unique sequences using a nearest-neighbor algorithm that merged closely related sequences. Alignment of CDR3 sequences to IMGT reference sequences was used to assign V, D and J gene segments. Each retained sequence needed at least a six-nucleotide match to both a V gene segment and a J gene segment. Rearrangements were classified as productive when the CDR3 lacked stop codons and remained in frame with V and J, and all other rearrangements were classified as non-productive. CDR3 was defined by IMGT convention, running from the second conserved V-encoded cysteine to the conserved J-encoded phenylalanine. The earlier analysis of 500 to 650 of the donors excluded any sequence lacking an unambiguous match to a single V gene segment. In an earlier analysis of around 600 of the donors, V segments were called functional above 56.7% productive rearrangements and were called segregating when the between-donor standard deviation exceeded 5%. To diagnose cytomegalovirus status from the catalog of TCR beta chain sequences, a statistical classification framework was built. In a later analysis, V and J genes were assigned by comparing TCR nucleotide sequences against IMGT/GENE-DB human TR gene sequences. The TCRdist pipeline was used in a later analysis to assign CDR3 sequences and most-parsimonious VDJ recombination scenarios. In a later analysis, each TCR beta chain was defined by its CDR3 amino acid sequence together with its V-gene family, and reads lacking a unique V-gene family were excluded. To address suspected cross-contamination and a sequencing artifact, a later analysis removed 592 highly shared, low-generation-probability nucleotide sequences. In a later analysis, a clonal expansion index was calculated for each public chain from normalized within-repertoire ranks of inferred template counts. In a later analysis, generation probabilities were computed using a VDJ recombination model fitted to out-of-frame rearrangements, and the results were checked against IGoR. In a later analysis, hypergeometric tests were used to score TCR-TCR, TCR-HLA and TCR-CMV co-occurrence, with a repertoire-size bias correction applied to TCR pairs. In a later analysis, false discovery rates were estimated by permuting HLA or CMV assignments 20 times. A later analysis grouped co-occurring TCRs with DBSCAN, adding TCRdist sequence similarity when clustering within HLA-allele-positive subsets. For co-occurrence clustering, repertoires with fewer than 30,000 or more than 120,000 public chains were excluded, along with 5 or 6 repertoires with anomalous nucleotide sharing. Drawn from immuneACCESS, this table holds only the in-frame rearrangements with V and J called that TCRdb kept. Clones are partly lost; checked studies trace under half to an unresolved V gene and leave the rest unexplained. D and trimming were read from the DNA, whereas the V and J calls and clone size are those reported in that table. This sample has more than 140,000 clones in its table, and about 80% of those were observed once. The ten top clones hold approximately 6.1% of the sample.

The cohort comprised approximately 700 healthy bone marrow donors. At the time of sampling, all cohort members were nominally healthy, though unrecorded immune exposures were likely present. The donor was CMV seropositive and belonged to the group of 250 to 300 seropositive cohort members. Each donor provided a peripheral blood sample, and peripheral blood mononuclear cells were used for TCR beta sequencing. The Qiagen DNeasy Blood Extraction Kit was used to extract genomic DNA from the blood cell samples. With respect to this clone: Its antigen is not yet known. The sample holds no much larger clone one base away, and base qualities are not on file.

The CDR3 spans 12 residues, from the cysteine through the phenylalanine. Here the CDR3 DNA is all that survives: 36 bases in frame from base 1. Taken from the germline V gene, the CDR1 and CDR2 loops are SGHDN and FVKESK. Between the V and J ends, shortened by 1 base and 6 bases respectively, the junction contains 6 bases. The sequenced sample was PBMCs. This TCR was recovered from a man under 40 in good health and CMV-seropositive. The chain is made from TRBV14 and TRBJ1-1; the D gene cannot be named for sure. CDR3 reads: CASSQVGAEAFF. The nucleotide sequence is given as TGTGCCAGCAGCCAAGTCGGGGCTGAAGCTTTCTTT.